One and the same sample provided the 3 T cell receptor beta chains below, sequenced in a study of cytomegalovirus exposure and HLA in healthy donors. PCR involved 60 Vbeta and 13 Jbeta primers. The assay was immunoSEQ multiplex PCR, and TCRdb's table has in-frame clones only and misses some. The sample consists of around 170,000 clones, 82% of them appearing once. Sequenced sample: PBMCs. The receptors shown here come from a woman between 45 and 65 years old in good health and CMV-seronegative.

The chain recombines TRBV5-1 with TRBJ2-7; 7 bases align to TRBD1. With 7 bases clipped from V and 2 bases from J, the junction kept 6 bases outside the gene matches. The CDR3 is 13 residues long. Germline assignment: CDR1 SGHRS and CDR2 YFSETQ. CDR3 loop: CASRLGGTYEQYF. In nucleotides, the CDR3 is TGCGCCAGCCGGCTAGGGGGCACCTACGAGCAGTACTTC.

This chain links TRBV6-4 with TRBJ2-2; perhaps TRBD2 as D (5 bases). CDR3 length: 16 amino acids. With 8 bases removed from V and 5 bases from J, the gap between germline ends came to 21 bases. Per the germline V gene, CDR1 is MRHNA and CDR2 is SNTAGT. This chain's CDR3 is CASAEGAGISTGELFF. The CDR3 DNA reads TGTGCCAGCGCAGAAGGTGCCGGGATTTCAACCGGGGAGCTGTTTTTT.

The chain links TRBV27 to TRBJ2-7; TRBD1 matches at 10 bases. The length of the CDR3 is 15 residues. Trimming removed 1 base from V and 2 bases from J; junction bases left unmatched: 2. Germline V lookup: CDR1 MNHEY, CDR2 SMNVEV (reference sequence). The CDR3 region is CASSLWGQGTYEQYF. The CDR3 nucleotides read TGTGCCAGCAGTTTATGGGGACAGGGGACCTACGAGCAGTACTTC.